The 18 T cell receptor beta chains below come from one sample, sequenced in a study of Ad26.COV2.S vaccination and SARS-CoV-2 variants. Treatment here: about 20 received Ad26.COV2.S at low or high dose, single or two shots; about 5 received placebo; per-sample allocation not given. At day 63 after the first vaccine or placebo injection, samples were drawn. Assay used: immunoSEQ multiplex PCR; TCRdb lists only in-frame clones, some missing. The data hold 430,000 or so clones, with 80% to 95% observed a single time. The sample consisted of peripheral blood, taken in a trial of Ad26.COV2.S vaccine versus placebo. These receptors all stem from a person aged 18-60 years who received the Ad26.COV2.S COVID-19 vaccine or a placebo.

This chain uses TRBV4-3 with TRBJ1-4, with D possibly TRBD1 on 5 matching bases. Deletions cut 0 bases from V and 3 bases from J, with 11 bases between. Germline V lookup: CDR1 LGHNA, CDR2 YSLEER. The CDR3 covers 16 residues. The CDR3 nucleotides read TGCGCCAGCAGCCAAGATCGTGGGACCTCTAATGAAAAACTGTTTTTT. Translated, it gives CASSQDRGTSNEKLFF.

This clone was counted only a few times. This chain uses TRBV7-2 with TRBJ1-6; no clear D. Germline V gives CDR1 SGHTA, CDR2 FQGNSA. This CDR3 has 15 residues. V lost 3 bases to trimming and J lost 5 bases, with 11 bases between them. CDR3 region: CASSFRPGDNSPLHF. The CDR3 DNA reads as TGTGCCAGCAGCTTTAGGCCTGGGGATAATTCACCCCTCCACTTT.

The rearrangement uses TRBV27 and TRBJ2-1; a possible D gene is TRBD2 (5 bases). V was trimmed by 3 bases and J by 4 bases, leaving 7 bases between them. Germline CDR1 and CDR2: MNHEY and SMNVEV (reference sequence). The CDR3 is made up of 13 amino acids. CDR3 loop: CASSLDWYNEQFF. The CDR3 DNA reads as TGTGCCAGCAGTTTGGACTGGTACAATGAGCAGTTCTTC.

This clone was counted once. The chain recombines TRBV3-1 (or the pseudogene TRBV3-2) with TRBJ1-5, with D uncertain. Germline lookup yields CDR1 LGHDT and CDR2 YNNKEL (reference sequence). The ends were cut back, 4 bases at V and 3 bases at J, with 19 bases in the middle. The CDR3 runs 17 residues. The CDR3 nucleotides are TGTGCCAGCAGCCCCAGAATCGCAACGGATTACAATCAGCCCCAGCATTTT. It encodes CASSPRIATDYNQPQHF.

In this sample, this clone turned up once. The chain employs TRBV7-9 and TRBJ2-7; D may correspond to TRBD1 or TRBD2 (5 bases each). Between the trimmed V and J ends, which lost 5 bases and 5 bases, there was a span of 16 bases. CDR3 length: 14 amino acids. From germline, CDR1 is SEHNR and CDR2 FQNEAQ (reference sequence). CDR3 coding DNA: TGTGCCAGCAGCCGCGGCCGGGACCCTGACGAGCAGTACTTC. It specifies CASSRGRDPDEQYF.

The gene calls are TRBV5-1 and TRBJ2-1; D gene ambiguous. V lost 0 bases, J lost 5 bases, and 9 bases lay in between. This CDR3 spans 14 amino acids. Germline V CDR1 and CDR2: SGHRS, YFSETQ. The CDR3, as DNA: TGCGCCAGCAGCTTGGTCGGAAGCGACAATGAGCAGTTCTTC. It yields the protein CASSLVGSDNEQFF. The full variable domain, its missing parts supplied by reference TRBV5-1 and TRBJ2-1, is KAGVTQTPRYLIKTRGQQVTLSCSPISGHRSVSWYQQTPGQGLQFLFEYFSETQRNKGNFPGRFSGRQFSNSRSEMNVSTLELGDSALYLCASSLVGSDNEQFFGPGTRLTVL.

The V call is TRBV5-1, the J call TRBJ2-7; D possibly corresponds to TRBD1 (7 bases). Germline assignment: CDR1 SGHRS and CDR2 YFSETQ. The CDR3 covers 15 residues. Between the trimmed V and J ends, which lost 3 bases and 2 bases, there was a span of 15 bases. CDR3: CASSWAGQTPYEQYF. The CDR3 nucleotides are TGCGCCAGCAGCTGGGCGGGACAGACTCCCTACGAGCAGTACTTC.

The chain recombines TRBV28 with TRBJ1-2; 7 bases map to TRBD1. V lost 3 bases and J lost 3; bases outside the gene matches: 10. The CDR3 loop spans 16 amino acids. The germline gives CDR1 MDHEN, CDR2 SYDVKM. DNA for the CDR3: TGTGCCAGCAGTTTCCCGACAGGGCGTCTTTACTATGGCTACACCTTC. Translated, it gives CASSFPTGRLYYGYTF.

In its sample, this clone was seen a few times. The CDR3 here is CASTISGQRTGELFF. In DNA form, the CDR3 reads TGTGCCAGCACGATCTCGGGACAACGCACCGGGGAGCTGTTTTTT. This chain joins TRBV6-5 and TRBJ2-2; weak D call: TRBD1 (6 bases). Trimming cost V 7 bases and J 4 bases, with 16 bases left between them. The V gene's germline CDR1 is MNHEY and CDR2 SVGAGI. This CDR3 region has 15 residues.

V and J are TRBV3-1 (or the pseudogene TRBV3-2) and TRBJ2-3; tentative D call: TRBD2 (5 bases). V was clipped by 2 bases and J by 0 bases, with 18 bases between them. The CDR3 has 18 amino acids. Germline lookup yields CDR1 LGHDT and CDR2 YNNKEL (reference sequence). CDR3 region: CASSQSSGLSISTDTQYF. The CDR3 DNA follows: TGTGCCAGCAGCCAAAGTTCCGGACTTTCTATTAGCACAGATACGCAGTATTTT.

This clone was seen a few times. The V call is TRBV5-1, the J call TRBJ2-1; TRBD2 agrees at 7 bases. Unmatched junction bases numbered 2, after V lost 0 bases and J lost 5 bases. CDR3 length: 14 amino acids. CDR1 and CDR2 from the germline V gene are SGHRS and YFSETQ. CDR3 DNA: TGCGCCAGCAGCTTGGCACTAGCGAACAATGAGCAGTTCTTC. The encoded protein is CASSLALANNEQFF.

The chain carries TRBV5-5 and TRBJ1-1; D is unclear. The germline gives CDR1 SGHKS, CDR2 YYEKEE (reference sequence). There are 17 residues in the CDR3. The V gene lost 3 bases and the J gene lost 0 bases, with 18 bases spanning the gap. CDR3 sequence (DNA): TGTGCCAGCAGCTGGGATTTTTCTCGACGCATGAACACTGAAGCTTTCTTT. As protein: CASSWDFSRRMNTEAFF.

The V call is TRBV28, the J call TRBJ2-1; maybe TRBD1 (5 bases). The V gene lost 5 bases and the J gene lost 9 bases, with 14 bases spanning the gap. This CDR3 is built from 13 residues. CDR1 and CDR2 (germline): MDHEN, SYDVKM. The CDR3 is CASSPQQGGEQFF. The CDR3 DNA follows: TGTGCCAGCAGTCCTCAGCAGGGTGGTGAGCAGTTCTTC.

V and J are TRBV5-1 and TRBJ1-2; 7 bases line up with TRBD1. The CDR3 is 15 amino acids. Germline CDR1 reads SGHRS; CDR2 reads YFSETQ. Losses at the gene ends were 3 bases for V and 2 bases for J; bases not matched to a gene: 7. CDR3 nucleotides: TGCGCCAGCAGCTCGTCCTTACAGGGGAACTATGGCTACACCTTC. It yields the protein CASSSSLQGNYGYTF.

V gene TRBV11-2 combines with J gene TRBJ1-1; D is possibly TRBD1 (5 bases). This CDR3 is built from 13 residues. Germline CDR1 reads SGHAT; CDR2 reads FQNNGV. Trimming stripped 3 bases from V and 8 bases from J, with 13 bases between. CDR3 DNA: TGTGCCAGCAGCTTCGGGGAGGGGAGCGAAGCTTTCTTT. Encoded protein: CASSFGEGSEAFF.

The chain joins TRBV2 to TRBJ1-5; TRBD1 agrees at 10 bases. The CDR3 runs to 17 residues. Per the germline V gene, CDR1 is SNHLY and CDR2 is FYNNEI. Trimming took 7 bases from V and 3 from J; bases not matched to a gene: 12. CDR3 sequence (DNA): TGTGCCAGCACCAAGCAAGCCGGGACAGGGGCCAATCAGCCCCAGCATTTT. It specifies CASTKQAGTGANQPQHF.

This CDR3 reads CSVYLTGTGRSGAFF. The CDR3 DNA sequence: TGCAGCGTTTACCTGACCGGGACAGGGAGATCCGGGGCTTTCTTT. The chain couples TRBV29-1 to TRBJ1-1, with TRBD1 matching 9 bases. This CDR3 has 15 amino acids. Germline CDR1 is SQVTM and CDR2 is ANQGSEA. Trimming at V came to 5 bases and at J to 11 bases, leaving 18 bases not matched to a gene.

This chain joins TRBV10-3 and TRBJ1-5, with D maybe TRBD1 (5 bases). V dropped 4 bases and J dropped 1 base, with 8 bases sitting between them. The CDR3 contains 14 residues. Germline loops: CDR1 ENHRY, CDR2 SYGVKD. This CDR3 reads CAISGGGSNQPQHF. CDR3 nucleotides: TGTGCCATCAGTGGGGGGGGAAGCAATCAGCCCCAGCATTTT.